A single sample gave rise to the 9 T cell receptor beta chains below, sequenced in a study of blood T cell repertoires in COVID-19. Sequencing used immunoSEQ multiplex PCR; TCRdb keeps in-frame clones, though not all of them. Among some 74,000 clones, 70% to 90% were seen once, and the ten largest hold approximately 5.1%. Material for sequencing was peripheral blood. These receptors originate from a woman older than 75 with active or convalescent COVID-19.

This clone came up once. The rearrangement joins TRBV4-1 to TRBJ2-1; D may be TRBD1 (6 bases). The CDR3 has 15 residues. The germline V gene encodes CDR1 MGHRA and CDR2 YSYEKL. V lost 7 bases, J lost 0 bases, and 13 bases lay in between. The CDR3 region is CASTRQGNSYNEQFF. Written as DNA, the CDR3 is TGCGCCAGCACACGCCAGGGGAACTCCTACAATGAGCAGTTCTTC.

This chain uses TRBV30 with TRBJ1-3; D perhaps matches TRBD1 (6 bases). Germline loops: CDR1 GTSNPN, CDR2 SVGIG (reference sequence). V was pared by 1 base and J by 0 bases, with 13 bases between. The CDR3 length is 16 residues. CDR3 loop: CAWSDRDTFSGNTIYF. CDR3 DNA: TGTGCCTGGAGTGACCGGGACACTTTCTCTGGAAACACCATATATTTT.

V is TRBV11-1 and J is TRBJ2-6, with D unclear. Germline V gives CDR1 SGHAT, CDR2 FQDESV (reference sequence). The CDR3 is 16 residues long. V was shortened by 4 bases and J by 1 base, with 11 bases between the two germline ends. CDR3 sequence: CASSSQGVSGANVLTF. DNA for the CDR3: TGTGCCAGCAGCTCACAAGGAGTATCTGGGGCCAACGTCCTGACTTTC.

The chain couples TRBV5-1 to TRBJ2-3, with 12 bases identical to TRBD2. J lost 4 bases, V lost 2 bases, and 5 bases had no gene match. The CDR3 is made up of 16 amino acids. Germline assignment: CDR1 SGHRS and CDR2 YFSETQ. The CDR3, as DNA: TGCGCCAGCAGCTTACAACTAGCGGGAGGTCCAGATACGCAGTATTTT. Protein sequence: CASSLQLAGGPDTQYF.

The chain combines TRBV7-2 with TRBJ1-5; unclear D gene. CDR1 and CDR2 from the germline V gene are SGHTA and FQGNSA. The germline V and J ends were trimmed by 4 bases and 2 bases, with 6 bases remaining between them. The CDR3 loop spans 13 amino acids. CDR3: CASSSLRNQPQHF. DNA of the CDR3: TGTGCCAGCAGCTCACTGCGCAATCAGCCCCAGCATTTT.

The V gene is TRBV15, the J gene TRBJ1-6; tentative D call: TRBD1 (6 bases). V was shortened by 4 bases and J by 5 bases, with 12 bases between the two germline ends. The CDR3 consists of 15 residues. Germline CDR1 is LNHNV and CDR2 is YYDKDF (reference sequence). The CDR3 here is CATSKGTLNNSPLHF. DNA of the CDR3: TGTGCCACCAGCAAAGGGACATTAAATAATTCACCCCTCCACTTT.

V is TRBV7-2 and J is TRBJ2-5, with a weak D call TRBD1 (5 bases). Trimming shortened V by 1 base and J by 4 bases, and 13 bases separated the two germline ends. Germline CDR1 and CDR2: SGHTA and FQGNSA. CDR3 size: 15 residues. The CDR3 bases are TGTGCCAGCAGCTTAGAGGGGCGTAGCCTAGAGACCCAGTACTTC. It is translated as CASSLEGRSLETQYF. Supplemented by reference TRBV7-2 and TRBJ2-5, the full variable domain reads GAGVSQSPSNKVTEKGKDVELRCDPISGHTALYWYRQSLGQGLEFLIYFQGNSAPDKSGLPSDRFSAERTGGSVSTLTIQRTQQEDSAVYLCASSLEGRSLETQYFGPGTRLLVL.

This rearrangement joins TRBV5-6 to TRBJ2-5; 9 bases are a match to TRBD1. The CDR3 contains 15 residues. Germline CDR1 SGHDT, CDR2 YYEEEE. Losses at the gene ends were 4 bases for V and 2 bases for J; bases not matched to a gene: 6. In DNA, the CDR3 is TGTGCCAGCAGCCTGTGGGACAGGGAGCAAGAGACCCAGTACTTC. This codes for CASSLWDREQETQYF.

This chain connects TRBV1 to TRBJ2-6; TRBD2 was called by the table and not checked on the DNA. TRBV1 is shown as a pseudogene. The CDR3 sequence is 18 residues long. Here the CDR3 DNA reads TGCACCAGCAGCCAACGGCGGCGGGAGGCCTACGGGGCCAACGTCCTGACTTTC. Translating it yields CTSSQRRREAYGANVLTF.